This entry describes one T cell receptor beta chain. Its matching antigen is unknown. This record comes from a study of T-cell memory formation after mild COVID-19. Study observations and caveats: Contracting clones from day 15 to 85 had balanced CD4/CD8; later expanders favoured CD4+.

TCRdb reprocessed the 5' RACE reads with MiXCR, giving one entry per CDR3 protein. The sample lists about 350,000 distinct CDR3 sequences; under 25% were seen once. With 3 bases clipped from V and 1 base from J, the junction kept 5 bases outside the gene matches. The germline gives CDR1 DFQATT, CDR2 SNEGSKA (reference sequence). The CDR3 has 14 residues. Specimen: PBMCs or a T cell subset sorted from them (not recorded which). The source of this sequence is a man aged 18 to 29 who had mild COVID-19 (a few samples of this study predate the infection). Cell type and time point are not known. The genes are TRBV20-1 and TRBJ2-5, with 7 positions matching TRBD2. For the CDR3, the DNA is TGCAGTGCTAGTGATGGGAGGGTCCAAGAGACCCAGTACTTC. Residues: CSASDGRVQETQYF.